The 11 T cell receptor beta chains given below trace back to one sample, sequenced in a study of response to subunit inactivated influenza vaccine listed by TCRdb under 2018. Libraries were constructed by RT-PCR. Sequenced on an Illumina HiSeq 2500. TCRdb reprocessed the public reads (quality trimming at Q25 with fastp, clone calling with MiXCR) and kept in-frame beta chains. Entries that share a CDR3 protein sequence are merged under the most common genes and DNA. The sample table holds 710,000 or so distinct CDR3 sequences, of which 15% to 17% were seen once. The ten largest clones capture approximately 10% of the sample. Material: PBMCs from blood, obtained 11 to 12 days after vaccination. The receptors were gathered from a man over 45 who received an inactivated influenza vaccine. Donor details come from another sample of the same person, matched by shared clones.

This clonotype was picked up a small number of times. The chain has TRBV7-2 and TRBJ1-2; 8 positions agree with TRBD1. Germline V lookup: CDR1 SGHTA, CDR2 FQGNSA. V lost 3 bases to trimming and J lost 0 bases; unmatched junction nucleotides: 6. There are 16 residues in the CDR3. The DNA for the CDR3 is TGTGCCAGCAGCTTTGGGGACAGGAGGTCTAACTATGGCTACACCTTC. Its translation: CASSFGDRRSNYGYTF.

This clonotype was seen only a few times. V gene TRBV7-2 combines with J gene TRBJ2-2; 11 bases are a match to TRBD1. The CDR3 contains 15 residues. Germline V gene data show CDR1 as SGHTA and CDR2 as FQGNSA. J was trimmed by 7 bases and V by 5 bases; bases with no gene match: 6. This CDR3 is CASSRGTGGNGELFF. CDR3 DNA: TGTGCCAGCAGCCGCGGGACAGGGGGGAACGGGGAGCTGTTTTTT.

This clonotype was seen a handful of times. The gene calls are TRBV7-2 and TRBJ2-3, with TRBD2 identical over 7 bases. The V gene end was trimmed by 7 bases and the J gene end by 6 bases; junction bases not matched to a gene: 4. Germline V gene lookup returns CDR1 SGHTA and CDR2 FQGNSA. The CDR3 contains 12 residues. CDR3 DNA sequence: TGTGCCAGCAACCTCGGGGGGGATACGCAGTATTTT. Residues: CASNLGGDTQYF.

This sequence joins TRBV28 and TRBJ2-1, with D uncertain. The ends were cut back, 4 bases at V and 0 bases at J, with 7 bases in the middle. Germline-derived CDR1 and CDR2 are MDHEN and SYDVKM. The CDR3 consists of 14 residues. Written as DNA, the CDR3 is TGTGCCAGCAGTTGGTCGAGCTCCTACAATGAGCAGTTCTTC. Translation: CASSWSSSYNEQFF.

This clonotype showed up just a few times. The gene calls are TRBV18 and TRBJ2-3, with D perhaps matching TRBD2 (5 bases). The V end lost 1 base, the J end lost 0 bases, and 14 bases lay between the germline ends. Looked up from germline, CDR1 is KGHSH and CDR2 is LQKENI. This CDR3 region has 17 residues. CDR3 residues: CASSPLWSSLSTDTQYF. For the CDR3, the DNA is TGTGCCAGCTCACCACTGTGGTCTAGCCTTAGCACAGATACGCAGTATTTT.

This clonotype was counted ten times or more. The CDR3 sequence: CASSANRIGGTSGTTGELFF. The DNA for the CDR3 is TGTGCCAGCAGCGCGAATCGAATAGGGGGGACTAGCGGGACCACCGGGGAGCTGTTTTTT. This chain uses TRBV7-3 with TRBJ2-2; 13 bases are shared with TRBD2. Germline V gene sequence: CDR1 SGHTA, CDR2 FQGTGA. CDR3 length: 20 amino acids. J lost 4 bases, V lost 5 bases, and 16 bases had no gene match.

The rearrangement joins TRBV7-6 to TRBJ2-1; 7 nucleotides align to TRBD2. The germline V gene encodes CDR1 SGHVS and CDR2 FNYEAQ. The trim removed 5 bases at V and 10 bases at J, leaving 5 bases unmatched. This CDR3 has 12 amino acids. The CDR3 DNA is TGTGCCAGCAGCCCAGCGGGAAACGAGCAGTTCTTC. Its translation: CASSPAGNEQFF. The full variable domain, in which reference TRBV7-6 and TRBJ2-1 provide the parts outside the CDR3, is GAGVSQSPRYKVTKRGQDVALRCDPISGHVSLYWYRQALGQGPEFLTYFNYEAQQDKSGLPNDRFSAERPEGSISTLTIQRTEQRDSAMYRCASSPAGNEQFFGPGTRLTVL.

The J gene is TRBJ2-2, the V gene TRBV9; D is perhaps TRBD1 (5 bases). V lost 0 bases and J 10 bases, leaving 13 bases between the germline ends. Germline CDR1 and CDR2: SGDLS and YYNGEE. There are 14 residues in the CDR3. CDR3 residues: CASSVGGRAEELFF. In DNA, the CDR3 is TGTGCCAGCAGCGTAGGAGGCAGGGCGGAGGAGCTGTTTTTT. Full variable domain (remainder filled in from reference TRBV9 and TRBJ2-2): DSGVTQTPKHLITATGQRVTLRCSPRSGDLSVYWYQQSLDQGLQFLIQYYNGEERAKGNILERFSAQQFPDLHSELNLSSLELGDSALYFCASSVGGRAEELFFGEGSRLTVL.

The chain uses TRBV28 and TRBJ2-1; a possible D gene is TRBD1 (6 bases). With 7 bases removed from V and 4 bases from J, the gap between germline ends came to 14 bases. Germline assignment: CDR1 MDHEN and CDR2 SYDVKM. The CDR3 loop spans 14 amino acids. CDR3 residues: CASTLMTGYNEQFF. CDR3 sequence (DNA): TGTGCCAGCACCCTCATGACAGGATACAATGAGCAGTTCTTC.

The chain carries TRBV7-2 and TRBJ2-2; 12 positions match TRBD2. This CDR3 is built from 15 residues. The germline V gene encodes CDR1 SGHTA and CDR2 FQGNSA. With 5 bases clipped from V and 8 bases from J, the junction kept 6 bases outside the gene matches. The CDR3 sequence: CASSPRTSGIGELFF. The CDR3 coding sequence is TGTGCCAGCAGCCCCAGGACTAGCGGGATTGGGGAGCTGTTTTTT.

This clonotype was observed a few times. The CDR3 is CASSQTGGSSQETQYF. The CDR3 DNA sequence: TGTGCCAGCAGTCAAACAGGGGGCTCATCCCAAGAGACCCAGTACTTC. V gene TRBV7-7 combines with J gene TRBJ2-5; 9 bases are shared with TRBD1. CDR1 is SSHAT and CDR2 is FNYEAQ in the germline V gene (reference sequence). This CDR3 comprises 16 residues. Unmatched junction bases numbered 9, after V lost 6 bases and J lost 1 base.